Below, 26 T cell receptor beta chains from the same sample are listed, as sequenced in a study of molecular identifiers for immune sequencing clone quantification (dated by TCRdb to 2016 to 2019). Libraries were constructed by PCR. For sequencing, a NextSeq 500 was employed. TCRdb reprocessing: public reads trimmed at Q25 with fastp, clones called with MiXCR, in-frame beta chains kept. When rows share a CDR3 protein, they turn into one entry using the most common DNA and genes. The sample contains roughly 100,000 distinct CDR3 sequences, under 40% of them found a single time. Roughly 9.3% of the sample comes from the top ten. What was sequenced was naive CD8+ T cells from blood, with Jurkat cell RNA spiked in. This sample's cell subset or site label indicates: FACS-sorted CD8+CD4-CCR7+CD45RA+ naive T cells. Receptors were obtained from a human donor in good health. Some libraries in this study had Jurkat cell RNA spiked in.

The chain has TRBV4-3 and TRBJ1-2; D remains unclear. The CDR3 consists of 15 residues. The germline V gene encodes CDR1 LGHNA and CDR2 YSLEER. V was cut by 0 bases and J by 6 bases, with 14 bases left in between. The chain's CDR3 is CASSQEVARRDGYTF. The CDR3 bases are TGCGCCAGCAGCCAAGAAGTCGCTCGGAGGGATGGCTACACCTTC.

This sequence joins TRBV4-2 and TRBJ2-7, with TRBD2 matching over 12 bases. This CDR3 spans 17 amino acids. Germline loops: CDR1 LGHNA, CDR2 YNFKEQ. V trimming: 5 bases; J trimming: 4 bases; junction bases outside the gene matches: 12. This CDR3 is CASSEPYQTSGRYEQYF. The CDR3, as DNA: TGTGCCAGCAGCGAACCCTACCAGACTAGCGGGAGATACGAGCAGTACTTC.

V gene TRBV5-5 combines with J gene TRBJ2-1, with 7 bases identical to TRBD1. Germline V gene data show CDR1 as SGHKS and CDR2 as YYEKEE (reference sequence). The CDR3 has 13 amino acids. The junction had 10 bases not matched to a gene; V was cut back by 4 bases and J by 12 bases. This CDR3 is CASSLGTATGQFF. The DNA of the CDR3 is TGTGCCAGCAGCCTAGGGACAGCCACAGGGCAGTTCTTC.

A remark on this clonotype: Likely a read error: the CDR3 ends without its conserved phenylalanine or tryptophan. The DNA of the CDR3 is TGCAGTGCCTCCACAACCGACAGGGCCGGAATCGAGCAGTACCTC. Translation: CSASTTDRAGIEQYL. The genes are TRBV20-1 and TRBJ2-7, with 7 bases that match TRBD1. Germline CDR1 DFQATT, CDR2 SNEGSKA (reference sequence). The CDR3 totals 15 residues. V was clipped by 6 bases and J by 6 bases; unmatched bases: 17.

This clonotype has just a few counts. The V and J genes are TRBV2 and TRBJ2-7; D possibly corresponds to TRBD2 (5 bases). The length of the CDR3 is 14 residues. V gave up 1 base and J gave up 3 bases, with 10 bases separating them. Germline CDR1 is SNHLY and CDR2 is FYNNEI. Written as DNA, the CDR3 is TGTGCCAGCAGTGAAGAGATGGGAGTCTACGAGCAGTACTTC. It yields the protein CASSEEMGVYEQYF.

The gene calls are TRBV4-3 and TRBJ1-1, with D uncertain. Germline V gives CDR1 LGHNA, CDR2 YSLEER. The CDR3 loop spans 18 amino acids. The V end was cut by 0 bases, the J end by 0 bases, with 17 bases between. The CDR3 spells CASSQEGNGGDVNTEAFF. CDR3 coding DNA: TGCGCCAGCAGCCAAGAGGGCAATGGCGGGGATGTGAACACTGAAGCTTTCTTT.

In its sample, this clonotype was seen many times. The V gene is TRBV6-5, the J gene TRBJ2-3, with 8 positions matching TRBD2. The CDR3 contains 13 residues. V lost 7 bases and J lost 7; bases outside the gene matches: 7. Germline V lookup: CDR1 MNHEY, CDR2 SVGAGI. The CDR3 nucleotides read TGTGCCAGCAATCCGGGGGGGGCGTATACGCAGTATTTT. Protein: CASNPGGAYTQYF.

The V call is TRBV28, the J call TRBJ2-3, with TRBD2 identical over 14 bases. J lost 4 bases, V lost 8 bases, and 5 bases had no gene match. The CDR3 totals 15 residues. Germline CDR1 reads MDHEN; CDR2 reads SYDVKM. The CDR3 region is CASLGTSGSADTQYF. DNA of the CDR3: TGTGCCAGCCTCGGGACTAGCGGGAGTGCAGATACGCAGTATTTT. Full variable domain (rest looked up from reference TRBV28 and TRBJ2-3): DVKVTQSSRYLVKRTGEKVFLECVQDMDHENMFWYRQDPGLGLRLIYFSYDVKMKEKGDIPEGYSVSREKKERFSLILESASTNQTSMYLCASLGTSGSADTQYFGPGTRLTVL.

As concerns this clonotype: Possible read error: a much larger clone is one base away. The chain combines TRBV6-5 with TRBJ1-5; TRBD1 matches at 9 bases. Germline lookup yields CDR1 MNHEY and CDR2 SVGAGI. V shed 6 bases and J 6 bases; nucleotides not matched to a gene: 9. The CDR3 consists of 15 residues. The CDR3 is CASRAGTGNIQPQHF. CDR3 bases: TGTGCCAGCAGAGCCGGGACAGGGAACATTCAGCCCCAGCATTTT.

The chain couples TRBV5-1 to TRBJ2-3; D might be TRBD2 (5 bases). The CDR3 runs 16 residues. Per the germline V gene, CDR1 is SGHRS and CDR2 is YFSETQ. V lost 3 bases, J lost 0 bases, and 14 bases lay in between. The CDR3 DNA follows: TGCGCCAGCAGCTCCAGGACTGGAACTAGCACAGATACGCAGTATTTT. Its translation: CASSSRTGTSTDTQYF.

Turning to this clonotype: One end of the junction varies from germline; a read error may be responsible. CDR3 sequence reads: CASSQGARGFYGSTF. The DNA of the CDR3 is TGCGCCAGCAGCCAAGGGGCCCGGGGCTTCTATGGCTCCACCTTC. The chain couples TRBV4-1 to TRBJ1-2, with a possible D match to TRBD1 (5 bases). Germline assignment: CDR1 MGHRA and CDR2 YSYEKL. The CDR3 is made up of 15 amino acids.

This clonotype was counted many times. This chain uses TRBV2 with TRBJ1-1; no clear D gene. CDR3 length: 15 residues. The ends were cut back, 0 bases at V and 1 base at J, with 9 bases in the middle. Germline CDR1 SNHLY, CDR2 FYNNEI. This CDR3 is CASSEAAAGNTEAFF. Here the CDR3 DNA reads TGTGCCAGCAGTGAAGCTGCGGCAGGGAACACTGAAGCTTTCTTT.

Written as DNA, the CDR3 is TGTGCCAGCAGCCCGGGACTAGTGTCTACCGGGGAGCTGTTTTTT. Encoded protein: CASSPGLVSTGELFF. This sequence joins TRBV6-2 or TRBV6-3 and TRBJ2-2; TRBD2 agrees at 8 bases. Trimming took 6 bases from V and 5 from J; bases not matched to a gene: 8. From germline, CDR1 is MNHEY and CDR2 SVGEGT. This CDR3 contains 15 residues.

In this sample, this clonotype turned up once. A much larger clone lies one base from this, so it may be a read error. The V gene is TRBV28, the J gene TRBJ2-7; D is undetermined. Trimming left V 6 bases short and J 5 bases short, with 14 bases between. The CDR3 consists of 13 residues. From germline, CDR1 is MDHEN and CDR2 SYDVKM. The CDR3 is CASSPTSYNEQYF. CDR3 DNA sequence: TGTGCCAGCAGCCCGACTTCCTACAACGAGCAGTACTTC.

This clonotype was recorded a few times. This rearrangement joins TRBV12-3 or TRBV12-4 to TRBJ2-2, with 7 positions matching TRBD1. CDR3 length equals 14 residues. V shed 5 bases and J 2 bases; nucleotides not matched to a gene: 2. The CDR3 DNA reads as TGTGCCAGCAGTCGGACAGGAAACACCGGGGAGCTGTTTTTT. This gives the protein CASSRTGNTGELFF.

In this sample, this clonotype turned up a few times. The CDR3 sequence: CASSPPFVQETQYF. CDR3 in DNA: TGTGCCAGCAGTCCCCCATTCGTCCAAGAGACCCAGTACTTC. The V and J genes are TRBV12-3 or TRBV12-4 and TRBJ2-5, with D unresolved. This CDR3 has 14 residues. The germline V and J ends were trimmed by 5 bases and 1 base, with 11 bases remaining between them.

The rearrangement links TRBV6-2 or TRBV6-3 to TRBJ2-3; D not resolved. Germline lookup yields CDR1 MNHEY and CDR2 SVGEGT. Trimming took 0 bases from V and 2 from J, leaving 12 bases between them. The CDR3 is 16 residues long. The DNA for the CDR3 is TGTGCCAGCAGTTACTCGAGTATTGACTCCACAGATACGCAGTATTTT. The encoded protein is CASSYSSIDSTDTQYF.

This chain links TRBV6-2 or TRBV6-3 with TRBJ1-1, with a possible D match to TRBD1 (5 bases). The V gene's germline CDR1 is MNHEY and CDR2 SVGEGT. The V and J ends lost 7 bases and 6 bases respectively, with 24 bases between them. This CDR3 comprises 16 residues. CDR3 residues: CASNLDSGGTIAEAFF. CDR3 nucleotide sequence: TGTGCCAGCAACCTAGACAGTGGAGGAACAATAGCTGAAGCTTTCTTT.

The V gene is TRBV12-3 or TRBV12-4, the J gene TRBJ2-3; 7 nucleotides align to TRBD2. The CDR3 extends over 14 amino acids. J lost 0 bases, V lost 5 bases, and 2 bases had no gene match. Here the CDR3 reads CASSTSVSTDTQYF. CDR3 DNA: TGTGCCAGCAGTACTAGCGTAAGCACAGATACGCAGTATTTT.

As regards this clonotype: One base away lies a much larger clone, so this may be a sequencing read error. This chain uses TRBV15 with TRBJ1-5, with D unresolved. Germline CDR1 and CDR2: LNHNV and YYDKDF (reference sequence). This CDR3 contains 11 residues. The CDR3 sequence is CATESNQPQQF. The CDR3 region has the DNA TGTGCCACCGAGAGCAATCAGCCCCAGCAATTT.

V and J are TRBV27 and TRBJ2-7, with a tentative D call TRBD2 (6 bases). The length of the CDR3 is 15 residues. Germline CDR1 reads MNHEY; CDR2 reads SMNVEV (reference sequence). Trimming took 1 base from V and 3 from J, leaving 13 bases between them. CDR3 amino acids: CASSLWPGLDYEQYF. The CDR3 coding sequence is TGTGCCAGCAGTTTATGGCCGGGACTTGACTACGAGCAGTACTTC.

The chain couples TRBV6-5 to TRBJ2-1; tentative D call: TRBD1 (5 bases). The CDR3 runs to 13 residues. Trimming shortened V by 5 bases and J by 9 bases, and 14 bases separated the two germline ends. Germline V CDR1 and CDR2: MNHEY, SVGAGI. CDR3: CASSQGGWVEQFF. CDR3 in DNA: TGTGCCAGCAGTCAGGGTGGTTGGGTTGAGCAGTTCTTC.

This clonotype was observed a few times. This rearrangement joins TRBV9 to TRBJ2-2; D may match TRBD1 or TRBD2 (7 bases each). The length of the CDR3 is 15 residues. Germline assignment: CDR1 SGDLS and CDR2 YYNGEE. V was pared by 7 bases and J by 2 bases, with 15 bases between. The chain's CDR3 is CASSGEGANTGELFF. CDR3 DNA sequence: TGTGCCAGCTCAGGGGAGGGGGCAAACACCGGGGAGCTGTTTTTT.

J is TRBJ2-1 and V is TRBV7-9, with 7 bases aligning to TRBD1. This CDR3 comprises 16 residues. Trimming took 1 base from V and 6 from J; bases not matched to a gene: 9. The germline V gene encodes CDR1 SEHNR and CDR2 FQNEAQ (reference sequence). The CDR3 sequence: CASSLVTDRSGNEQFF. The DNA of the CDR3 is TGTGCCAGCAGCTTAGTTACGGACAGGTCAGGCAATGAGCAGTTCTTC.

This clonotype showed up just a few times. The CDR3 DNA reads TGTGCCAGCAGTTTACCACACTTGGACAGGGGGACTGGCTACACCTTC. Translated: CASSLPHLDRGTGYTF. The chain carries TRBV28 and TRBJ1-2; 10 nucleotides align to TRBD1. V lost 2 bases and J lost 7; bases outside the gene matches: 10. The germline CDR1 and CDR2 sequences are MDHEN and SYDVKM. The CDR3 consists of 16 residues.

Comment on this clonotype: This is likely a read error, given that the CDR3 carries no conserved phenylalanine or tryptophan at its end. The V call is TRBV6-2 or TRBV6-3, the J call TRBJ2-7; maybe TRBD1 (6 bases). Germline loops: CDR1 MNHEY, CDR2 SVGEGT. Trimming cost V 0 bases and J 3 bases, with 12 bases left between them. The CDR3 has 15 amino acids. CDR3 residues: CASSYSRTVLYEQYS. In nucleotides, the CDR3 is TGTGCCAGCAGTTACTCCCGGACAGTCCTCTACGAGCAGTACTCC.